This TCR beta chain was identified in a study of blood T cell repertoires in COVID-19. Measured with immunoSEQ multiplex PCR; TCRdb has only the in-frame clones, and not every one. The sample contains about 240,000 clones, about 83% of which appear only once. Trimming removed 1 base from V and 2 bases from J, with 12 bases in between. The CDR3 extends over 16 amino acids. The V gene's germline CDR1 is LNHDA and CDR2 SQIVND (reference sequence). The source material was peripheral blood. V usage is TRBV19 and J usage is TRBJ2-1; D is perhaps TRBD2 (5 bases). The clonotype originates from a man aged 25-40 years who had recovered from COVID-19. CDR3 protein: CASSIGGRRAYNEQFF. CDR3 nucleotides: TGTGCCAGTAGTATAGGTGGCCGGCGGGCCTACAATGAGCAGTTCTTC.